The TCR beta chain described here comes from a study of cytomegalovirus exposure and HLA in healthy donors. Study conclusions and caveats: Subsequent analysis of the 100 to 150 validation repertoires found a tendency for first-cohort TCR clusters to co-occur.

Germline V gene data show CDR1 as LGHNA and CDR2 as YSLEER. V was pared by 0 bases and J by 0 bases, with 12 bases between. The CDR3 has 17 residues. A remark on this clone: What it binds is not known.

TCRdb's table, derived via immunoSEQ multiplex PCR, lists solely in-frame clones and lacks some. The data hold about 330,000 clones, with roughly 87% observed a single time. The receptor was derived from a woman aged 25 to 39 in good health and CMV-seropositive. The specimen was PBMCs. The rearrangement links TRBV4-3 to TRBJ2-4, with D unresolved. For the CDR3, the DNA is TGCGCCAGCAGCCAAGATACGATTAGTTTAGCCAAAAACATTCAGTACTTC. Translating it yields CASSQDTISLAKNIQYF.